One and the same sample provided the 2 T cell receptor beta chains below, sequenced in a study of T cells after yellow fever vaccination. TCRdb reprocessed the 5' RACE reads with MiXCR, giving one entry per CDR3 protein. The sample records 110,000 or so distinct CDR3 sequences, around 7.2% being singletons. This specimen was CD4+ T cells sorted from PBMCs, taken roughly 46 days after the first yellow fever vaccination. The receptors were sampled from a man between 18 and 35 years old who received the YFV17D yellow fever vaccine.

The rearrangement uses TRBV3-1 and TRBJ2-2; tentative D call: TRBD2 (5 bases). The CDR3 has 15 residues. The germline CDR1 and CDR2 sequences are LGHDT and YNNKEL (reference sequence). V was pared by 3 bases and J by 4 bases, with 12 bases between. CDR3 sequence (DNA): TGTGCCAGCAGCCAGGCGCGGGTCGGCACCGGGGAGCTGTTTTTT. It specifies CASSQARVGTGELFF.

This clonotype was counted ten times or more. This chain joins TRBV7-9 and TRBJ2-5; TRBD1 matches 9 bases. This CDR3 has 15 amino acids. Trimming took 1 base from V and 0 from J; bases not matched to a gene: 0. CDR1 SEHNR and CDR2 FQNEAQ come from the germline V gene (reference sequence). The CDR3 DNA reads as TGTGCCAGCAGCTTAGGGGACAGGGACCAAGAGACCCAGTACTTC. It yields the protein CASSLGDRDQETQYF.